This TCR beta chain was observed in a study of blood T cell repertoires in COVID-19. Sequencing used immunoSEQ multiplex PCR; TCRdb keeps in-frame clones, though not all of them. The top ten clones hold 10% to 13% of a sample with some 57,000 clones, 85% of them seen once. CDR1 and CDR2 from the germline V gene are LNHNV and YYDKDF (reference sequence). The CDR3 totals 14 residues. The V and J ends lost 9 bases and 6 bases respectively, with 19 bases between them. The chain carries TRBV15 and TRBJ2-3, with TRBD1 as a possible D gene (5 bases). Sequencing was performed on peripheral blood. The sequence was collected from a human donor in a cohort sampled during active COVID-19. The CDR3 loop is CATRQRDYQDTQYF. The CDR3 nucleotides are TGTGCCACTAGACAGCGCGATTATCAGGATACGCAGTATTTT.